The rows below give T cell receptor beta chains drawn from one sample of a study of blood T cell repertoires in COVID-19. Sequencing used immunoSEQ multiplex PCR; TCRdb keeps in-frame clones, though not all of them. The data hold a few hundred thousand clones, with about 82% observed a single time. Sequencing was done on a sample of peripheral blood. The receptors were sampled from a woman aged 45-65 years with acute or convalescent COVID-19. Both conserved end residues are part of each CDR3. The D gene is left open where the match is weak. For some rows the clone size is stated as once, few or many, or as a class when expanded; others skip it.

D	size	J	V	DNA	CDR3
TRBD2	-	TRBJ2-7	TRBV27	TGTGCCAGCAGGCTAGAGGGGACTAGCGGGAGTGGCGAGCAGTACTTC	CASRLEGTSGSGEQYF
-	-	TRBJ2-7	TRBV7-2	TGTGCCAGCAGCTTAAGCGGACGTAGCTCCTACGAGCAGTACTTC	CASSLSGRSSYEQYF
-	-	TRBJ2-5	TRBV29-1	TGCAGCGGGGGGACTTCGCCCAGGGGAGAGACCCAGTACTTC	CSGGTSPRGETQYF
-	once	TRBJ1-5	TRBV18	TGTGCCAGCTCCGCACCGCCCGCGGGTCCGGGCAATCAGCCCCAGCATTTT	CASSAPPAGPGNQPQHF
-	-	TRBJ1-2	TRBV3-1/TRBV3-2	TGTGCCAGCAGCCAAGTTAGGGGCTCTGGCTACACCTTC	CASSQVRGSGYTF
-	-	TRBJ2-3	TRBV5-5	TGTGCCAGCAGCTTGGCGGTCGGCACAGATACGCAGTATTTT	CASSLAVGTDTQYF
-	-	TRBJ2-5	TRBV5-4	TGTGCCAGCAGCTTGTCATCGGGAGTCGGGGGGACCCAGTACTTC	CASSLSSGVGGTQYF
-	-	TRBJ1-5	TRBV7-8	TGTGCCAGCAGCTCTAGCGCTCCCAGGGCCGGTCAGCCCCAGCATTTT	CASSSSAPRAGQPQHF
-	-	TRBJ1-4	TRBV3-1/TRBV3-2	TGTGCCAGCAGCCTAGATATTAATGAAAAACTGTTCTTT	CASSLDINEKLFF
TRBD1	few	TRBJ1-2	TRBV5-6	TGTGCCAGCAGTTCCGACAGGGGTGGCTATGGCTACACCTTC	CASSSDRGGYGYTF
-	-	TRBJ1-3	TRBV7-2	TGTGCCAGCAGACCCGGGGGGGCTGGAAACACCATATATTTT	CASRPGGAGNTIYF
-	-	TRBJ1-2	TRBV27	TGTGCCAGCACCGGATGGGGGGATAACTATGGCTACACCTTC	CASTGWGDNYGYTF
TRBD2	-	TRBJ2-3	TRBV2	TGTGCCAGCAAAACCCAGTGGGGGGGAGATACGCAGTATTTT	CASKTQWGGDTQYF
TRBD1	-	TRBJ2-5	TRBV5-1	TGCGCCAGCAGCCCCGGGACAGTAGAGACCCAGTACTTC	CASSPGTVETQYF
TRBD1	-	TRBJ1-3	TRBV11-2	TGTGCCAGCAGCTTATTCCCCGCACAGGGGTTGGTATCTGGAAACACCATATATTTT	CASSLFPAQGLVSGNTIYF
TRBD1	once	TRBJ1-1	TRBV7-3	TGTGCCAGCAGCTTGGACAGGGTCACTGAAGCTTTCTTT	CASSLDRVTEAFF
TRBD2	-	TRBJ2-1	TRBV5-1	TGCGCCAGCAGCTCCGGGACTAGCGGGAGCAATGAGCAGTTCTTC	CASSSGTSGSNEQFF
-	-	TRBJ2-1	TRBV7-9	TGTGCCAGCAGCTCGCCGGGTGAGCAGTTCTTC	CASSSPGEQFF
TRBD2	-	TRBJ2-1	TRBV27	TGTGCCAGCAGTCTTGCTGCTAGCGGGAGATACAATGAGCAGTTCTTC	CASSLAASGRYNEQFF
TRBD1	once	TRBJ1-2	TRBV4-1	TGCGCCAGCAGCCAAGACACGGGACAGGGCTCTAACTATGGCTACACCTTC	CASSQDTGQGSNYGYTF
-	once	TRBJ1-1	TRBV11-2	TGTGCCAGCAGCTCTCACTCGGCTGAAGCTTTCTTT	CASSSHSAEAFF
-	-	TRBJ1-1	TRBV27	TGTGCCAGCACTTTCACTTCTCAGGGGACGACTGAAGCTTTCTTT	CASTFTSQGTTEAFF
-	-	TRBJ2-7	TRBV27	TGTGCCAGCAGTTTTACTTGGGAGTACCTATCCTACGAGCAGTACTTC	CASSFTWEYLSYEQYF
TRBD2	-	TRBJ2-7	TRBV5-1	TGCGCCAGCAGCTCAGGGATCGGGGGGGCCTACGAGCAGTACTTC	CASSSGIGGAYEQYF
-	-	TRBJ1-1	TRBV27	TGTGCCAGCAGTCCGCGGTTGGGGGGATGGGCGAACACTGAAGCTTTCTTT	CASSPRLGGWANTEAFF
TRBD1	-	TRBJ1-3	TRBV12-5	TGTGCTAGTGGTTCTACCTATCCTCGGACAGGCTCTGGAAACACCATATATTTT	CASGSTYPRTGSGNTIYF